These T cell receptor beta chains were read from a single sample in a study of tumor-infiltrating lymphocytes in localized non-small cell lung cancer. Data came from immunoSEQ multiplex PCR; TCRdb stores just in-frame clones and leaves some out. Of 7,000 to 8,500 clones listed, roughly 80% are singletons. The sample consisted of uninvolved lung tissue not adjacent to the tumor. The receptors here all came from a human donor with non-small cell lung cancer. Both conserved end residues are part of each CDR3. The D gene is left open where the match is weak. For some rows the clone size is stated as once, few or many, or as a class when expanded; others skip it.

TGTGCCAGTAGTATTCAGGCCGGGGTCCAAGGGGAGCAGTACTTC | CASSIQAGVQGEQYF | TRBJ2-7 | - | TRBV19 | -
TGTGCCAGCAGCTCGACGGGACTAGCCTACGAGCAGTACTTC | CASSSTGLAYEQYF | TRBJ2-7 | TRBD2 | TRBV7-9 | -
TGTGCTAGTGGATCCGGGAGCACAGATACGCAGTATTTT | CASGSGSTDTQYF | TRBJ2-3 | - | TRBV12-5 | -
TGTGCCAGCAGTTACTCGACTAGTCCTACGCAGTATTTT | CASSYSTSPTQYF | TRBJ2-3 | - | TRBV6-5 | -
TGTGCCAGCAGCGTAGAGGGCTCCGGCGGGGATGAAGCTTTCTTT | CASSVEGSGGDEAFF | TRBJ1-1 | - | TRBV9 | -
TGTGCCAGCAGCCCAACAGGCTCTGGGGCCAACGTCCTGACTTTC | CASSPTGSGANVLTF | TRBJ2-6 | - | TRBV6-5 | -
TGTGCCAGCAGTGAAGCATTTAGAGGGGCTGATCTGAACACTGAAGCTTTCTTT | CASSEAFRGADLNTEAFF | TRBJ1-1 | - | TRBV2 | -
TGCGCCAGCAGCTTGGAGGGGAGCTCTGGGGCCAACGTCCTGACTTTC | CASSLEGSSGANVLTF | TRBJ2-6 | - | TRBV5-1 | -
TGTGCCTGGAGTGAAGGGAGACACTATGGCTACACCTTC | CAWSEGRHYGYTF | TRBJ1-2 | - | TRBV30 | -
TGTGCCAGCAGCCCCTGGGCGGCGGGAAACACCATATATTTT | CASSPWAAGNTIYF | TRBJ1-3 | - | TRBV7-2 | -
TGCGCCAGCAGCCGTACAGCGAACACCGGGGAGCTGTTTTTT | CASSRTANTGELFF | TRBJ2-2 | - | TRBV4-1 | -
TGTGCCAGCACCACAAACTCCTACAATGAGCAGTTCTTC | CASTTNSYNEQFF | TRBJ2-1 | - | TRBV27 | -
TGTGCCAGCAGCCCTCAGGGATCGGATGGCTACACCTTC | CASSPQGSDGYTF | TRBJ1-2 | - | TRBV7-2 | few
TGTGCCAGTAGCCTTGGACAGCATGAAAAACTGTTTTTT | CASSLGQHEKLFF | TRBJ1-4 | - | TRBV19 | -
TGTGCCAGCAAGGCTAGCGGGAGGGTAATAGAGGAAGAGACCCAGTACTTC | CASKASGRVIEEETQYF | TRBJ2-5 | TRBD2 | TRBV2 | -
TGTGCCAGCAGTGAAACGGGGACGGAGCCGTATAGGATTGAGCAGTTCTTC | CASSETGTEPYRIEQFF | TRBJ2-1 | - | TRBV25-1 | -
TGCAGTGGTACCCTGGGGGAGACCCAGTACTTC | CSGTLGETQYF | TRBJ2-5 | - | TRBV20-1 | -
TGTGCCAGTAGTATAACCGGGCCAGGGGAAGAGACCCAGTACTTC | CASSITGPGEETQYF | TRBJ2-5 | - | TRBV19 | -
TGTGCCAGCAGCTTAGCCGCGGGGGTGGGTGTCAATGAGCAGTTCTTC | CASSLAAGVGVNEQFF | TRBJ2-1 | TRBD2 | TRBV7-2 | -
TGTGCCAGCGAACAGACGGGGAACACTGAAGCTTTCTTT | CASEQTGNTEAFF | TRBJ1-1 | - | TRBV2 | -
TGTGCCAGTAGTATCTCTAGCGGGAGGGCCGATCAGAGGCATGAGCAGTTCTTC | CASSISSGRADQRHEQFF | TRBJ2-1 | TRBD2 | TRBV19 | -
TGCAGCGTTCGACTAGCGGGGGGTTACGAGCAGTACTTC | CSVRLAGGYEQYF | TRBJ2-7 | TRBD2 | TRBV29-1 | -
TGCGCCAGCAGCCCCACAGAGGACGGCTACGAGCAGTACTTC | CASSPTEDGYEQYF | TRBJ2-7 | - | TRBV5-1 | -
TGTGCCATCAGTGACAAGGGTGCTAACGAGCAGTACTTC | CAISDKGANEQYF | TRBJ2-7 | - | TRBV10-3 | -
TGTGCCAGCAGCGCCGGACTGTACAATGAGCAGTTCTTC | CASSAGLYNEQFF | TRBJ2-1 | - | TRBV7-9 | -
TGTGCCAGCAGGGACTTTGGCTCTGGAAACACCATATATTTT | CASRDFGSGNTIYF | TRBJ1-3 | - | TRBV6-1 | -
TGTGCCAGCAGCCTGGGACATATTAACACTGAAGCTTTCTTT | CASSLGHINTEAFF | TRBJ1-1 | - | TRBV7-6 | -
TGCGCCAGCAGTCAATCGGAGGACAGCCTGAACTCCGGGGTGATGTGCACTGAAGCTTTCTTT | CASSQSEDSLNSGVMCTEAFF | TRBJ1-1 | - | TRBV23-1 | -
TGTGCCACCGCCTTGGTGGGGAGGGATGAGCAGTTCTTC | CATALVGRDEQFF | TRBJ2-1 | TRBD2 | TRBV27 | few
TGCGCCAGCAGCGTAGGGGGGGGACAGCGCTATGGCTACACCTTC | CASSVGGGQRYGYTF | TRBJ1-2 | TRBD1 | TRBV5-1 | -
TGTGCCAGCAGCTTGAGTAGGTACGAGCAGTACTTC | CASSLSRYEQYF | TRBJ2-7 | - | TRBV7-9 | few
TGTGCCAGCAGCCGAGGGACAGCGAACACAGATACGCAGTATTTT | CASSRGTANTDTQYF | TRBJ2-3 | TRBD1 | TRBV11-3 | -
TGTGCCTGGAGTAAAGGACGGCGAGCTAACTATGGCTACACCTTC | CAWSKGRRANYGYTF | TRBJ1-2 | - | TRBV30 | -
TGTGCCAGCAGTGTTCAGGTGAACACTGAAGCTTTCTTT | CASSVQVNTEAFF | TRBJ1-1 | - | TRBV2 | few
TGTGCCAGCAGCTTAGACCCTTCTCACTACAATGAGCAGTTCTTC | CASSLDPSHYNEQFF | TRBJ2-1 | - | TRBV7-2 | once
TGTGCCTGGAGTTGGCGGGGGACGGCTGAAGCTTTCTTT | CAWSWRGTAEAFF | TRBJ1-1 | - | TRBV30 | -
TGTGCCAGCTCGTCAGGGTATGGCTACACCTTC | CASSSGYGYTF | TRBJ1-2 | - | TRBV2 | few
TGTGCCAGTAGCAATGGCGGGACATCATACTACGAGCAGTACTTC | CASSNGGTSYYEQYF | TRBJ2-7 | - | TRBV19 | -
TGTGCCAGCAGTCTTACAGCTAACTATGGCTACACCTTC | CASSLTANYGYTF | TRBJ1-2 | - | TRBV28 | few
TGCGCCAGCAGCTTTGGACTAGCGGTTAACACCGGGGAGCTGTTTTTT | CASSFGLAVNTGELFF | TRBJ2-2 | TRBD2 | TRBV5-1 | -
TGTGCCAGTAGGGACAGGGGGCCTGACTCTGGGGCCAACGTCCTGACTTTC | CASRDRGPDSGANVLTF | TRBJ2-6 | TRBD1 | TRBV19 | once
TGTGCCAGCAGTTCCCGGGGACACCCAACAGATACGCAGTATTTT | CASSSRGHPTDTQYF | TRBJ2-3 | - | TRBV6-5 | -
TGCAGTGCTCCTACGGGACTCATCTCGATCTTC | CSAPTGLISIF | TRBJ2-1 | - | TRBV20-1 | -
TGTGCCAGTAGTATTGGCCGAAGGGGTCTCCACAATGAGCAGTTCTTC | CASSIGRRGLHNEQFF | TRBJ2-1 | - | TRBV19 | -
TGTGCCAGCAGCCCAACCATTCCTGACACTGAAGCTTTCTTT | CASSPTIPDTEAFF | TRBJ1-1 | - | TRBV11-2 | once
TGTGCCAGCAGTGAAGAGGGGCAGACCCTGGGCTACACCTTC | CASSEEGQTLGYTF | TRBJ1-2 | - | TRBV2 | -
TGCGCCAGCAGCTTGGGTTCCGAAGGGCATGAGCAGTTCTTC | CASSLGSEGHEQFF | TRBJ2-1 | - | TRBV5-1 | once
TGTGCCAGCAGCCTGCCGGCGGGGAATCGCGGCTACACCTTC | CASSLPAGNRGYTF | TRBJ1-2 | - | TRBV11-2 | -
TGTGCCAGCAGTAAATCTTGGGGGACCGAGCAGTACTTC | CASSKSWGTEQYF | TRBJ2-7 | - | TRBV27 | once
TGTGCCAGCAGTTTGACTAGCACAGATACGCAGTATTTT | CASSLTSTDTQYF | TRBJ2-3 | - | TRBV28 | once
TGTGCCAGCTCACCACGGAGCGGACACTCCTACAATGAGCAGTTCTTC | CASSPRSGHSYNEQFF | TRBJ2-1 | - | TRBV18 | -
TGTGCCAGCAGCCAACCGGGACTAGCGGTTTACGAGCAGTACTTC | CASSQPGLAVYEQYF | TRBJ2-7 | TRBD2 | TRBV14 | -
TGTGCCAGCTCGAAGGCCGGGGAGCTGTTTTTT | CASSKAGELFF | TRBJ2-2 | - | TRBV2 | -
TGTGCCAGCAGTGGAGCGGTCTCTGGAAACACCATATATTTT | CASSGAVSGNTIYF | TRBJ1-3 | - | TRBV6-1 | -
TGTGCCACTAGTACAGGGGCCGGGTACGAGCAGTACTTC | CATSTGAGYEQYF | TRBJ2-7 | TRBD1 | TRBV2 | -
TGTGCCAGCAGTGGTGGACTAGTCTACGAGCAGTACTTC | CASSGGLVYEQYF | TRBJ2-7 | TRBD2 | TRBV2 | -
TGTGCCTGGGTTAGGACTAGCGGGAGTGGTGAGCAGTTCTTC | CAWVRTSGSGEQFF | TRBJ2-1 | TRBD2 | TRBV30 | -
TGTGCCAGCAGTTTTCGGACAGGCCAGGGTAACTATGGCTACACCTTC | CASSFRTGQGNYGYTF | TRBJ1-2 | TRBD1 | TRBV6-5 | -
TGTGCCAGCAGCTTAGAGGCGATTGGTGGGGCCAACGTCCTGACTTTC | CASSLEAIGGANVLTF | TRBJ2-6 | - | TRBV7-6 | -
TGTGCCAGCAGGCGGACAGGTCCCTACGAGCAGTACTTC | CASRRTGPYEQYF | TRBJ2-7 | TRBD1 | TRBV6-5 | once